This TCR beta chain was recovered during a study of identical twins. There are 14 residues in the CDR3. V lost 7 bases and J lost 0; bases outside the gene matches: 5. This clonotype showed up many times. Its cognate antigen is unknown. Study results and limitations: Twins shared beta out-of-frame sequences in excess, but this excess was weaker. A cross-sectional statistical analysis, not follow-up of the same donors, supported the conclusions.

TCRdb processed the 5' RACE reads anew with MiXCR; each CDR3 protein has one entry. The repertoire holds a few hundred thousand distinct CDR3 sequences, with more than 9% as singletons. The sample also formed part of further work on yellow fever vaccine responses in identical twins. That work adds: Twins' vaccine T cell response reportedly gave the appearance of partial convergence and partial personalization.

The TCR sequence derives from a woman aged 18-29 years in good health. Sequences were obtained from PBMCs. The genes are TRBV6-7 and TRBJ1-1; 7 bases line up with TRBD1. TRBV6-7 is treated as an ORF (open reading frame) with a function not yet certain. Here the CDR3 DNA reads TGTGCCAGCAAAGACAGGGAGGTGAACACTGAAGCTTTCTTT. This codes for CASKDREVNTEAFF.